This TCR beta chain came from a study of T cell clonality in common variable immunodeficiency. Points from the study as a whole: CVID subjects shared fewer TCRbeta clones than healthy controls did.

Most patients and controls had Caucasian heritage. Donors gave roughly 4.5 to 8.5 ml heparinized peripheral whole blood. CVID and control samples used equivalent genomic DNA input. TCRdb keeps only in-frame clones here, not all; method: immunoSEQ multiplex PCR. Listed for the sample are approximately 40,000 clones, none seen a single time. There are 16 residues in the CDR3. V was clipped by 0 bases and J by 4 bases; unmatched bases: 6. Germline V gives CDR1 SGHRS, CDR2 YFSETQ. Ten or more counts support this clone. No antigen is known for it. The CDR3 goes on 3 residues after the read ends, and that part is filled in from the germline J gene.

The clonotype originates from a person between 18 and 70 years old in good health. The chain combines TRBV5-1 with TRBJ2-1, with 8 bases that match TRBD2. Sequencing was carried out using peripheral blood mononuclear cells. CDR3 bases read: TGCGCCAGCAGCTTGGTCACTAGCGGCATTTACAATGAG. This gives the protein CASSLVTSGIYNE. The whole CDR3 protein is CASSLVTSGIYNEQFF.